The 10 T cell receptor beta chains below all came from one sample that was sequenced in a study of naive and memory T cell subsets. Two oligonucleotides, mixed equimolar, formed the beta constant-region primer covering TRBC1 and TRBC2. The ligated cDNA underwent four PCR rounds using SP2 and nested alpha and beta constant-region primers. Each CDR3 protein gets one entry after TCRdb re-called the UMI-ligation and nested PCR reads with MiXCR. The sample lists 80,000 or so distinct CDR3 sequences, about 10% occurring once. The specimen was naive CD8+ T cells from blood. The source of these receptors is a human donor in good health.

The chain employs TRBV7-8 and TRBJ2-1, with TRBD2 matching over 11 bases. The CDR3 loop spans 18 amino acids. CDR1 and CDR2 (germline): SGHVS, FQNEAQ. Trimming cost V 5 bases and J 0 bases; bases outside gene matches: 9. For the CDR3, the DNA is TGTGCCAGCAGCCAGACTAGCGGGATACCAAGCTCCTACAATGAGCAGTTCTTC. Amino acid sequence: CASSQTSGIPSSYNEQFF.

V is TRBV29-1 and J is TRBJ2-1; D is ambiguous. CDR1 and CDR2 from the germline V gene are SQVTM and ANQGSEA. This CDR3 region has 16 residues. Trimming left V 3 bases short and J 0 bases short, with 15 bases between. The CDR3 region is CSVDGEGRSSYNEQFF. The CDR3 DNA is TGCAGCGTTGACGGAGAAGGGCGGAGCTCCTACAATGAGCAGTTCTTC.

This sequence joins TRBV7-3 and TRBJ2-1, with 13 bases aligning to TRBD2. This CDR3 contains 18 residues. V was pared by 3 bases and J by 7 bases, with 12 bases of the junction left unmatched. Germline V lookup: CDR1 SGHTA, CDR2 FQGTGA. The CDR3 region is CASSLSTRLAGGGNEQFF. The CDR3 nucleotides are TGTGCCAGCAGCTTGAGTACGCGACTAGCGGGAGGTGGGAATGAGCAGTTCTTC.

This clonotype occurred many times. The J gene is TRBJ2-7, the V gene TRBV2; a weak D match, TRBD2 (5 bases). Germline assignment: CDR1 SNHLY and CDR2 FYNNEI. CDR3 size: 15 residues. V was pared by 5 bases and J by 2 bases, with 16 bases between. CDR3 loop: CASSYSGGPTYEQYF. The CDR3 coding sequence is TGTGCCAGCAGTTACTCCGGAGGACCCACCTACGAGCAGTACTTC.

The rearrangement joins TRBV27 to TRBJ2-7; 9 bases agree with TRBD1. Losses at the gene ends were 3 bases for V and 3 bases for J; bases not matched to a gene: 9. Germline assignment: CDR1 MNHEY and CDR2 SMNVEV (reference sequence). The CDR3 totals 16 residues. The CDR3 bases are TGTGCCAGCAGTTTTGTATTGGCGGGACAGGGCTACGAGCAGTACTTC. Translation: CASSFVLAGQGYEQYF.

This clonotype was seen many times. As DNA, the CDR3 is TGCAGTGCTGAGGGGGAACAGGGGATCTACGAGCAGTACTTC. Amino acid sequence: CSAEGEQGIYEQYF. This sequence joins TRBV20-1 and TRBJ2-7; TRBD1 matches 7 bases. V shed 5 bases and J 3 bases; nucleotides not matched to a gene: 10. CDR3 length: 14 residues. CDR1 is DFQATT, CDR2 SNEGSKA, per germline (reference sequence).

This clonotype was counted ten times or more. The V call is TRBV10-3, the J call TRBJ2-1, with D perhaps given as TRBD1 or TRBD2 (5 bases each). The CDR3 has 11 residues. V lost 6 bases and J 6 bases, leaving 6 bases between the germline ends. Germline CDR1 reads ENHRY; CDR2 reads SYGVKD. The CDR3 DNA sequence: TGTGCCATCAGAGGGACCAATGAGCAGTTCTTC. Its translation is CAIRGTNEQFF.

This clonotype was seen ten or more times. J is TRBJ2-7 and V is TRBV27; no firm D call. Germline CDR1 and CDR2: MNHEY and SMNVEV (reference sequence). V lost 5 bases and J lost 2, with 19 bases in between. CDR3 size: 16 residues. Here the CDR3 DNA reads TGTGCCAGCAGTCCGAGCCTGGCGCCCAAGACCTACGAGCAGTACTTC. Amino acids: CASSPSLAPKTYEQYF.

Ten or more counts support this clonotype. V is TRBV6-6 and J is TRBJ1-2; D ambiguous. V shed 8 bases and J shed 4 bases, with 14 bases lying between them. The CDR3 is made up of 13 amino acids. Germline V gene data show CDR1 as MNHNY and CDR2 as SVGAGI (reference sequence). In DNA, the CDR3 is TGTGCCAGCCTCGACGAACGGGGCTATGGCTACACCTTC. This sequence encodes CASLDERGYGYTF.

This clonotype was observed a few times. The chain links TRBV15 to TRBJ2-5; no reliable D call. This CDR3 has 14 residues. With 2 bases removed from V and 3 bases from J, the gap between germline ends came to 10 bases. Per the germline V gene, CDR1 is LNHNV and CDR2 is YYDKDF (reference sequence). The CDR3 DNA reads as TGTGCCACCAGCAGAAGGGATGTCAAAGAGACCCAGTACTTC. Its protein is CATSRRDVKETQYF.